The 20 T cell receptor beta chains below were found in one sample sequenced in a study of T-cell memory formation after mild COVID-19. TCRdb independently ran MiXCR on the 5' RACE reads; one entry per CDR3 protein. The repertoire holds 150,000 or so distinct CDR3 sequences, with 25% to 40% as singletons. Source material: PBMCs or a T cell subset sorted from them (not recorded which). All receptors derive from an adult woman who had mild COVID-19 (a few samples of this study predate the infection). Cell type and time point are not known.

The chain uses TRBV9 and TRBJ2-5, with D possibly TRBD2 on 5 matching bases. Germline V gene data show CDR1 as SGDLS and CDR2 as YYNGEE. Trimming took 0 bases from V and 3 from J, leaving 15 bases between them. CDR3 length equals 16 residues. The CDR3 is CASSVGRWEFEETQYF. In DNA, the CDR3 is TGTGCCAGCAGCGTAGGTCGGTGGGAGTTCGAAGAGACCCAGTACTTC.

The chain combines TRBV6-1 with TRBJ1-3; D not resolved. Deletions cut 8 bases from V and 1 base from J, with 9 bases between. Germline lookup yields CDR1 MNHNS and CDR2 SASEGT. The CDR3 runs to 13 residues. The CDR3 DNA is TGTGCCAGCGTTGGGTCATCTGGAAACACCATATATTTT. This gives the protein CASVGSSGNTIYF.

The chain uses TRBV20-1 and TRBJ2-3, with a weak D call TRBD1 (5 bases). The CDR3 is made up of 14 amino acids. Looked up from germline, CDR1 is DFQATT and CDR2 is SNEGSKA (reference sequence). Trimming cost V 6 bases and J 4 bases, with 17 bases left between them. The CDR3 spells CSAPRVEEADTQYF. The CDR3, as DNA: TGCAGTGCCCCCAGGGTGGAAGAGGCAGATACGCAGTATTTT.

This rearrangement joins TRBV11-2 to TRBJ1-1; D unresolved. V lost 1 base and J 7 bases, leaving 16 bases between the germline ends. The CDR3 runs 15 residues. Germline CDR1 is SGHAT and CDR2 is FQNNGV. Written as DNA, the CDR3 is TGTGCCAGCAGCTTAGTAAGCCAGGTATTGGATGAAGCTTTCTTT. This encodes CASSLVSQVLDEAFF. The whole variable domain, remainder taken from reference TRBV11-2 and TRBJ1-1, is EAGVAQSPRYKIIEKRQSVAFWCNPISGHATLYWYQQILGQGPKLLIQFQNNGVVDDSQLPKDRFSAERLKGVDSTLKIQPAKLEDSAVYLCASSLVSQVLDEAFFGQGTRLTVV.

CDR3 residues: CASSPRGHLNQPQHF. In nucleotides, the CDR3 is TGTGCCAGCAGCCCCCGGGGACACCTCAATCAGCCCCAGCATTTT. The rearrangement links TRBV12-3 or TRBV12-4 to TRBJ1-5; D perhaps matches TRBD1 (6 bases). CDR3 length equals 15 residues. V was cut by 6 bases and J by 3 bases, with 15 bases left in between.

This clonotype has a handful of counts. The rearrangement uses TRBV7-8 and TRBJ2-7, with 9 bases lining up with TRBD1. V lost 1 base, J lost 2 bases, and 6 bases stayed unmatched. The CDR3 extends over 16 amino acids. Germline CDR1 and CDR2: SGHVS and FQNEAQ. The CDR3 DNA reads TGTGCCAGCAGCTTAGTGGGACAGGGCCCTACCTACGAGCAGTACTTC. Translation gives CASSLVGQGPTYEQYF.

The chain is built from TRBV3-1 and TRBJ1-2; D perhaps matches TRBD1 (6 bases). This CDR3 has 15 amino acids. Per germline, CDR1 LGHDT and CDR2 YNNKEL (reference sequence). V lost 4 bases to trimming and J lost 2 bases, with 14 bases between them. The CDR3 DNA reads TGTGCCAGCAGCCGGAGCAGGGACAAGAACTATGGCTACACCTTC. Its translation: CASSRSRDKNYGYTF.

This clonotype occurred many times. V gene TRBV29-1 combines with J gene TRBJ2-1; tentative D call: TRBD1 (7 bases). V was cut by 6 bases and J by 2 bases, with 17 bases left in between. The length of the CDR3 is 15 residues. The V gene's germline CDR1 is SQVTM and CDR2 ANQGSEA. CDR3 coding DNA: TGCAGCGTCCCCGCGGGACAGAGGACCTACAATGAGCAGTTCTTC. Translated: CSVPAGQRTYNEQFF.

The genes are TRBV20-1 and TRBJ2-7, with D possibly being TRBD2 (6 bases). Germline CDR1 DFQATT, CDR2 SNEGSKA (reference sequence). This CDR3 spans 15 amino acids. The V and J ends lost 4 bases and 3 bases respectively, with 19 bases between them. The CDR3 loop is CSATDPKRELYEQYF. The DNA for the CDR3 is TGCAGTGCTACAGACCCTAAACGGGAGCTCTACGAGCAGTACTTC.

This clonotype was seen a few times. The V and J genes are TRBV12-3 or TRBV12-4 and TRBJ2-2; a weak D match, TRBD2 (5 bases). V lost 3 bases and J 5 bases, leaving 10 bases between the germline ends. The CDR3 has 14 residues. The CDR3 nucleotides read TGTGCCAGCAGTTTTGCTAGCCAGACCGGGGAGCTGTTTTTT. Residues: CASSFASQTGELFF.

This clonotype occurred a few times. V is TRBV24-1 and J is TRBJ2-3; D unresolved. The germline V and J ends were trimmed by 4 bases and 0 bases, with 16 bases remaining between them. CDR3 length: 17 residues. Germline V gene data show CDR1 as KGHDR and CDR2 as SFDVKD. DNA of the CDR3: TGTGCCACCAGTGAGCCCTCGGGCAGACCTAGCACAGATACGCAGTATTTT. This sequence encodes CATSEPSGRPSTDTQYF.

The CDR3 here is CASSLVAGSTGELFF. The CDR3 coding sequence is TGCGCCAGCAGCCTAGTAGCGGGGAGCACCGGGGAGCTGTTTTTT. The gene calls are TRBV5-1 and TRBJ2-2; the match to TRBD2 covers 8 bases. The germline CDR1 and CDR2 sequences are SGHRS and YFSETQ. Trimming removed 4 bases from V and 4 bases from J; junction bases left unmatched: 6. The CDR3 runs to 15 residues.

The chain combines TRBV5-1 with TRBJ1-5, with 9 nucleotides matching TRBD1. Trimming removed 1 base from V and 5 bases from J; junction bases left unmatched: 1. The CDR3 runs to 14 residues. CDR1 is SGHRS and CDR2 is YFSETQ in the germline V gene. The CDR3 nucleotides read TGCGCCAGCAGCTTGAGACAGGGGGATCAGCCCCAGCATTTT. Protein: CASSLRQGDQPQHF. The whole variable domain, filled in from reference TRBV5-1 and TRBJ1-5, reads KAGVTQTPRYLIKTRGQQVTLSCSPISGHRSVSWYQQTPGQGLQFLFEYFSETQRNKGNFPGRFSGRQFSNSRSEMNVSTLELGDSALYLCASSLRQGDQPQHFGDGTRLSIL.

The chain recombines TRBV29-1 with TRBJ1-2; D is uncertain. Trimming pared 4 bases from V and 2 bases from J, leaving 14 bases between. This CDR3 is 14 amino acids long. Germline CDR1 and CDR2: SQVTM and ANQGSEA. The CDR3 reads CSVGPLSPNYGYTF. The CDR3 DNA reads as TGCAGCGTTGGTCCCCTCTCCCCCAACTATGGCTACACCTTC.

CDR3 in DNA: TGCAGTGCTCTGACGGACAGGGCAAACTATGGCTACACCTTC. Encoded protein: CSALTDRANYGYTF. V is TRBV20-1 and J is TRBJ1-2; 8 bases match TRBD1. The CDR3 loop spans 14 amino acids. In germline, CDR1 is DFQATT, CDR2 SNEGSKA (reference sequence). Trimming cost V 5 bases and J 2 bases; bases outside gene matches: 7.

This sequence joins TRBV5-6 and TRBJ2-1; tentatively, D is TRBD1 or TRBD2 (6 bases each). V gave up 4 bases and J gave up 0 bases, with 11 bases separating them. The CDR3 has 15 residues. CDR1 SGHDT and CDR2 YYEEEE come from the germline V gene. The CDR3 coding sequence is TGTGCCAGCAGCCCGGAGGGGGGCTCCTACAATGAGCAGTTCTTC. This sequence encodes CASSPEGGSYNEQFF.

The CDR3 bases are TGCAGTGCCAGACAGGACTTGGGGAACACTGAAGCTTTCTTT. It is translated as CSARQDLGNTEAFF. V is TRBV20-1 and J is TRBJ1-1, with D perhaps matching TRBD1 (6 bases). The CDR3 has 14 amino acids. The germline gives CDR1 DFQATT, CDR2 SNEGSKA (reference sequence). Deletions cut 6 bases from V and 1 base from J, with 15 bases between.

The V gene is TRBV18, the J gene TRBJ1-1; D perhaps matches TRBD1 (5 bases). The germline gives CDR1 KGHSH, CDR2 LQKENI. V was pared by 2 bases and J by 1 base, with 11 bases between. There are 15 residues in the CDR3. The CDR3 here is CASSPLDTPNTEAFF. The CDR3 nucleotides read TGTGCCAGCTCACCATTGGACACTCCGAACACTGAAGCTTTCTTT.

The V gene is TRBV7-8, the J gene TRBJ1-4; TRBD1 might be the D (5 bases). The germline CDR1 and CDR2 sequences are SGHVS and FQNEAQ. This CDR3 contains 12 residues. V was pared by 4 bases and J by 10 bases, with 10 bases between. This chain's CDR3 is CASSSTGGKLFF. CDR3 sequence (DNA): TGTGCCAGCAGCTCCACGGGGGGAAAACTGTTTTTT. The variable domain in full, with the rest retrieved from reference TRBV7-8 and TRBJ1-4, is GAGVSQSPRYKVAKRGQDVALRCDPISGHVSLFWYQQALGQGPEFLTYFQNEAQLDKSGLPSDRFFAERPEGSVSTLKIQRTQQEDSAVYLCASSSTGGKLFFGSGTQLSVL.

The sample holds a few counts of this clonotype. The chain couples TRBV29-1 to TRBJ2-6; D possibly matches TRBD1 or TRBD2 (5 bases each). The V gene's germline CDR1 is SQVTM and CDR2 ANQGSEA. The CDR3 has 15 amino acids. The V end lost 6 bases, the J end lost 0 bases, and 12 bases lay between the germline ends. DNA for the CDR3: TGCAGCGTAGGTGGGACGCTCTCTGGGGCCAACGTCCTGACTTTC. This codes for CSVGGTLSGANVLTF.